This T cell receptor beta chain was observed in a study of regulatory T cells in long-lasting Graves disease. Findings and caveats of the study: Persistent disease was characterized by preferential usage of TRBV28, TRBJ1-2 and TRBJ2-5.

Germline V gives CDR1 SNHLY, CDR2 FYNNEI. V lost 6 bases to trimming and J lost 7 bases, with 12 bases between them. This CDR3 region has 12 residues. With iRepertoire HTBI primers and Arm-PCR of CDR3 regions, TCR beta libraries were built. MiXCR was run by TCRdb on the multiplex PCR reads, yielding one entry per CDR3 protein. The data contain almost 350,000 distinct CDR3 sequences, about 19% of them singletons. Ten or more counts support this clonotype. The antigen is not known. The time point: persistent/refractory GD, antithyroid drugs over 5 years with positive TRAb. RNA from PBMCs was the source of the TCR library. Patient provenance is recorded as an endocrinology department in Xi'an, China.

Here the sequenced sample was peripheral blood mononuclear cells (PBMCs), taken when the disease was refractory, from a patient treated with antithyroid drugs. The chain is built from TRBV2 and TRBJ1-2, with no clear D. The TCR originated in a female donor with Graves disease. CDR3 sequence: CASSEHQSGYTF. The CDR3 DNA is TGTGCCAGCAGCGAACATCAAAGTGGCTACACCTTC.